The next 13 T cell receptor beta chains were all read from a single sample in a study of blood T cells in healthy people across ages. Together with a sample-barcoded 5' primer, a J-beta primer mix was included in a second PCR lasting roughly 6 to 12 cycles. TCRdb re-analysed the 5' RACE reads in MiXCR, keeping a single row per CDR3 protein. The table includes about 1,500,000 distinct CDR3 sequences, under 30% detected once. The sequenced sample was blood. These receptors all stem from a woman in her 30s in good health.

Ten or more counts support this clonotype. CDR3 in DNA: TGTGCCATCAGTGGGACAGGGGAGAATGAGCAGTTCTTC. Translation: CAISGTGENEQFF. This sequence joins TRBV10-3 and TRBJ2-1; TRBD1 agrees at 9 bases. The CDR3 length is 13 residues. CDR1 is ENHRY, CDR2 SYGVKD, per germline. V dropped 4 bases and J dropped 7; count of bases not matched to a gene: 2.

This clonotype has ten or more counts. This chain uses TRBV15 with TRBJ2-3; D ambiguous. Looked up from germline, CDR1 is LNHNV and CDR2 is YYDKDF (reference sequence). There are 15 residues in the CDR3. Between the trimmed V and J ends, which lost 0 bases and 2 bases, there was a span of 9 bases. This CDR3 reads CATSRDRGSTDTQYF. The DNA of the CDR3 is TGTGCCACCAGCAGAGATCGCGGCTCCACAGATACGCAGTATTTT. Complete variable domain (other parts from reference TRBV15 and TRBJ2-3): DAMVIQNPRYQVTQFGKPVTLSCSQTLNHNVMYWYQQKSSQAPKLLFHYYDKDFNNEADTPDNFQSRRPNTSFCFLDIRSPGLGDTAMYLCATSRDRGSTDTQYFGPGTRLTVL.

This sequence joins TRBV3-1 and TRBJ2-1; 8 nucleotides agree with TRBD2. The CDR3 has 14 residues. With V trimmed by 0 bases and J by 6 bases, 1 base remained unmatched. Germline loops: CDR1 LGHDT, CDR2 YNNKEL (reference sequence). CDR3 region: CASSQDGLANEQFF. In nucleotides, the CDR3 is TGTGCCAGCAGCCAAGATGGACTAGCCAATGAGCAGTTCTTC.

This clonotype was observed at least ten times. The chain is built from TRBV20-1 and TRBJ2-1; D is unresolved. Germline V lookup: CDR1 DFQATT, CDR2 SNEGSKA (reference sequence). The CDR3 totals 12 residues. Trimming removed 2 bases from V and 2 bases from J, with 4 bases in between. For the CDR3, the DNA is TGCAGTGCTAGAAATCCCTACAATGAGCAGTTCTTC. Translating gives CSARNPYNEQFF.

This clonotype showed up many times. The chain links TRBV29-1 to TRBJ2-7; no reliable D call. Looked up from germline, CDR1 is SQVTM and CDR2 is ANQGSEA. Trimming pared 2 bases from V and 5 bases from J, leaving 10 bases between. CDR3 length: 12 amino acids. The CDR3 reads CSVERSWDEQYF. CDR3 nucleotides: TGCAGCGTTGAACGTTCATGGGACGAGCAGTACTTC.

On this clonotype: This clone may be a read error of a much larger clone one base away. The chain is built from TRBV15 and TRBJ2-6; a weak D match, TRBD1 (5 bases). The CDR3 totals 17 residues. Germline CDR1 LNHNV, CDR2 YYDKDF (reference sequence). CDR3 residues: CATSRGPGSSGANVRTF. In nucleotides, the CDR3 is TGTGCCACCAGCAGGGGTCCGGGCAGCTCTGGGGCCAACGTCCGGACTTTC.

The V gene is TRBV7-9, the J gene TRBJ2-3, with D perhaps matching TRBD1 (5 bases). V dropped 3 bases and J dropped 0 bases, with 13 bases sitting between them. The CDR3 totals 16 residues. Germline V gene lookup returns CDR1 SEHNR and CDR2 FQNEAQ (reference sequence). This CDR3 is CASSFGVGPSTDTQYF. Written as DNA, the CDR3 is TGTGCCAGCAGCTTCGGCGTGGGGCCTAGCACAGATACGCAGTATTTT.

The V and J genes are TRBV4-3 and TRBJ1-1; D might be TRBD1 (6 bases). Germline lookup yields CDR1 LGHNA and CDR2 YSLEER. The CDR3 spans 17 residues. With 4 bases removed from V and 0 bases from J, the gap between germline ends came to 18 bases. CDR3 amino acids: CASSRVRDTPMNTEAFF. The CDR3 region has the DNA TGCGCCAGCAGCCGGGTCCGGGACACCCCGATGAACACTGAAGCTTTCTTT.

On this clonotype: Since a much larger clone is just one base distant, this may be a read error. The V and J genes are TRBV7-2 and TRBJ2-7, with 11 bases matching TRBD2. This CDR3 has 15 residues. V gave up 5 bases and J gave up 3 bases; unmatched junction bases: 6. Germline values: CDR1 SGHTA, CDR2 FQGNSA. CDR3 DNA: TGTGCCAGCAGCAATCTAGCGGGAGGCGGCTACGAGCAGTACTTC. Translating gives CASSNLAGGGYEQYF.

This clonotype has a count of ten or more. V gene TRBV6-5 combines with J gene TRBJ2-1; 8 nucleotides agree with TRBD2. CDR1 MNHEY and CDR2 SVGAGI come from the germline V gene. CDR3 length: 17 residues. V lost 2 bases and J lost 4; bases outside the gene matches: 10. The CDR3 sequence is CASSYNGVAGTYNEQFF. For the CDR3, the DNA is TGTGCCAGCAGTTACAACGGGGTAGCGGGAACATACAATGAGCAGTTCTTC.

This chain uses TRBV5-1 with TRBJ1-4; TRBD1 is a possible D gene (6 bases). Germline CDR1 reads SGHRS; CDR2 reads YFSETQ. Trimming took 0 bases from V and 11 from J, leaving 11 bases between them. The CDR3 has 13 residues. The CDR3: CASSLDQRGKLFF. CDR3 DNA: TGCGCCAGCAGCTTGGATCAGAGGGGGAAACTGTTTTTT.

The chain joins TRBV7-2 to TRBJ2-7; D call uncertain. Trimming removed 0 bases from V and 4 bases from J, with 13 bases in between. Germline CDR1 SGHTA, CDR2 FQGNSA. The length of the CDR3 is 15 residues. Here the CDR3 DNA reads TGTGCCAGCAGCTTAGCATTACAGACCAGGTACGAGCAGTACTTC. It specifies CASSLALQTRYEQYF. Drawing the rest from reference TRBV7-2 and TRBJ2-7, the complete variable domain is GAGVSQSPSNKVTEKGKDVELRCDPISGHTALYWYRQSLGQGLEFLIYFQGNSAPDKSGLPSDRFSAERTGGSVSTLTIQRTQQEDSAVYLCASSLALQTRYEQYFGPGTRLTVT.

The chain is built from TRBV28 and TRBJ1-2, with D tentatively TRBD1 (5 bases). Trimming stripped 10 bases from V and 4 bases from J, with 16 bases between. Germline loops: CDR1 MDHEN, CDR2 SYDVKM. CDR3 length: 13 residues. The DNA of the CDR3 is TGTGCCAACAGCCCAGACAGCCTCTATGGCTACACCTTC. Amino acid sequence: CANSPDSLYGYTF.